This T cell receptor beta chain was captured in a study of T cells in tumors after PD-1 blockade. At the level of the study: Patients had no prior checkpoint blockade, systemic immunosuppressants, or anti-cancer therapy within 4 weeks. A subset received ongoing vismodegib 150 mg daily alongside anti-PD-1 therapy.

The V segment lost 3 bases and the J segment 2 bases; nucleotides outside the gene matches: 2. CDR1 and CDR2 from the germline V gene are PRHDT and FYEKMQ (reference sequence). The CDR3 length is 15 residues. Generated by immunoSEQ multiplex PCR, the TCRdb table keeps only in-frame clones and is missing some. The table lists about 20,000 clones, approximately 81% of them singletons. The TCR sequence derives from a human donor with advanced basal cell or squamous cell carcinoma (not recorded which). Sequencing used PBMCs, obtained after anti-PD-1 therapy. V is TRBV13 and J is TRBJ2-1; 9 positions match TRBD1. The CDR3 coding sequence is TGTGCCAGCAGCTTGGACAGGGGTCCCTACAATGAGCAGTTCTTC. This codes for CASSLDRGPYNEQFF.